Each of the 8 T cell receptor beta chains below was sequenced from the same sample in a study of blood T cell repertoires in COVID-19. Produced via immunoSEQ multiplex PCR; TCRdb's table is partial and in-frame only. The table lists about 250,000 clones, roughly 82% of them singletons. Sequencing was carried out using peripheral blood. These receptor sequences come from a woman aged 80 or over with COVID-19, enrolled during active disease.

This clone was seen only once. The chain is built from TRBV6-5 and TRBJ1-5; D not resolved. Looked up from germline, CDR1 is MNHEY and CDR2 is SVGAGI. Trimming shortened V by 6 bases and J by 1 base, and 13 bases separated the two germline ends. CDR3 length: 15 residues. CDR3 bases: TGTGCCAGCAGCCGACGGGGTAAGAGCAATCAGCCCCAGCATTTT. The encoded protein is CASSRRGKSNQPQHF.

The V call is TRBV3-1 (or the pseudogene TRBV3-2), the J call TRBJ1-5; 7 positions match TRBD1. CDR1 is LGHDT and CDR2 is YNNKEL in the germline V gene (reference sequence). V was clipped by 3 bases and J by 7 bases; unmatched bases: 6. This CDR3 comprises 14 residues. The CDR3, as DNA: TGTGCCAGCAGCCAGAGTACAGGGGACCAGCCCCAGCATTTT. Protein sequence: CASSQSTGDQPQHF.

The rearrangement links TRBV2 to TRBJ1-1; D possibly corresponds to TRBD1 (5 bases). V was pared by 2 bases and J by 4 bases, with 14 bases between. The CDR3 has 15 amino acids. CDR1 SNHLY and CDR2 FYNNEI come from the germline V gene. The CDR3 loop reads CASSEMGWGGTEAFF. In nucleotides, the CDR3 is TGTGCCAGCAGTGAAATGGGCTGGGGGGGCACTGAAGCTTTCTTT. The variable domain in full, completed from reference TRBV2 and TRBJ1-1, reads EPEVTQTPSHQVTQMGQEVILRCVPISNHLYFYWYRQILGQKVEFLVSFYNNEISEKSEIFDDQFSVERPDGSNFTLKIRSTKLEDSAMYFCASSEMGWGGTEAFFGQGTRLTVV.

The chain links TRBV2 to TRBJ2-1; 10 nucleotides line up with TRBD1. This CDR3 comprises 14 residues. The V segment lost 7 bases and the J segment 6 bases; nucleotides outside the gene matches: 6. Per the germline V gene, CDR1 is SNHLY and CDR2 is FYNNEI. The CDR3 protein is CASTPGQGINEQFF. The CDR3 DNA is TGTGCCAGCACGCCGGGACAGGGGATCAATGAGCAGTTCTTC.

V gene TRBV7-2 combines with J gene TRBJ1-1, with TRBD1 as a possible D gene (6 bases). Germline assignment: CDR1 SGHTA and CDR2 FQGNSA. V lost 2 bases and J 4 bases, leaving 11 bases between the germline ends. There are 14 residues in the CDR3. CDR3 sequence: CASSLRQEPTEAFF. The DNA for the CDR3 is TGTGCCAGCAGCTTAAGACAGGAACCCACTGAAGCTTTCTTT.

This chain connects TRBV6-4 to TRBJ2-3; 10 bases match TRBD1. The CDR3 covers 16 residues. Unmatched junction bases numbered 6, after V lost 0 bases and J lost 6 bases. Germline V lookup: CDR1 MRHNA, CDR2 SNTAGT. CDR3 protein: CASSDSGQGFGDTQYF. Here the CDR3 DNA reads TGTGCCAGCAGTGACTCGGGACAGGGGTTCGGCGATACGCAGTATTTT.

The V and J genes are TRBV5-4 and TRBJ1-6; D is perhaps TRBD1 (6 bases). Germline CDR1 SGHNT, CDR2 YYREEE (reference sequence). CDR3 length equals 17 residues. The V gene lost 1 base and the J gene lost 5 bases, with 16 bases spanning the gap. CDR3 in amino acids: CASSLTWGPTDNSPLHF. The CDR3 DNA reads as TGTGCCAGCAGCTTGACTTGGGGGCCAACTGATAATTCACCCCTCCACTTT. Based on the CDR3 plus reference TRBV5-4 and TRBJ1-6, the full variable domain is ETGVTQSPTHLIKTRGQQVTLRCSSQSGHNTVSWYQQALGQGPQFIFQYYREEENGRGNFPPRFSGLQFPNYSSELNVNALELDDSALYLCASSLTWGPTDNSPLHFGNGTRLTVT.

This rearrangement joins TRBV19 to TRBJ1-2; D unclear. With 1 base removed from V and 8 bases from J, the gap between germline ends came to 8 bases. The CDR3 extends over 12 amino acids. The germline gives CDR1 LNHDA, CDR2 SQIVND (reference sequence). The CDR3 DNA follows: TGTGCCAGTAGTATAGGGGCGGGCGGCTACACCTTC. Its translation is CASSIGAGGYTF.